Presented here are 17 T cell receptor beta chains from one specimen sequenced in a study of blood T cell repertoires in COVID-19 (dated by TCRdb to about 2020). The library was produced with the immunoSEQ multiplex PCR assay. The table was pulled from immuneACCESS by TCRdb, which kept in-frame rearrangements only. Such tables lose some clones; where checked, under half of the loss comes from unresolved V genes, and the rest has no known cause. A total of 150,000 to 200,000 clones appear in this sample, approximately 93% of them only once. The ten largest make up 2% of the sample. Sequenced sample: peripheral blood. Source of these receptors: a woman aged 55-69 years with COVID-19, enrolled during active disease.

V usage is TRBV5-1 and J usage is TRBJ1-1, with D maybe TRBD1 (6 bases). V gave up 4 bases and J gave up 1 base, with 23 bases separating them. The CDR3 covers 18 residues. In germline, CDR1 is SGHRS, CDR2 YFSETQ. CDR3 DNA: TGCGCCAGCAGCCCGGAAGGGGGTTTTTGGTCCGAGAACACTGAAGCTTTCTTT. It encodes CASSPEGGFWSENTEAFF.

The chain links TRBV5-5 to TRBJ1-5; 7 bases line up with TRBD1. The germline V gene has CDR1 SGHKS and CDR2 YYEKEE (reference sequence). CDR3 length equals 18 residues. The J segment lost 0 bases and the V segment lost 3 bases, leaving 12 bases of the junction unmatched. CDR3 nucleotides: TGTGCCAGCAGCTCCTCCCGGCAGGGGGGATATAGCAATCAGCCCCAGCATTTT. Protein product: CASSSSRQGGYSNQPQHF.

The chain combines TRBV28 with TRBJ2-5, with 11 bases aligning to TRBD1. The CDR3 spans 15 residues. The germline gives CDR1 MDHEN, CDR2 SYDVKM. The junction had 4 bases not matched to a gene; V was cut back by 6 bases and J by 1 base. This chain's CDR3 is CASSGQGAVQETQYF. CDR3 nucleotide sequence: TGTGCCAGCAGCGGACAGGGGGCGGTCCAAGAGACCCAGTACTTC.

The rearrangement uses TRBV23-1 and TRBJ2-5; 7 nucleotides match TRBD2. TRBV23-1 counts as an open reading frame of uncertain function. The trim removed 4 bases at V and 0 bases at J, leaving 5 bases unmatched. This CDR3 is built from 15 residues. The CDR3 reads CASSPSGPHQETQYF. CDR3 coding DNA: TGCGCCAGCAGTCCTAGCGGACCTCACCAAGAGACCCAGTACTTC.

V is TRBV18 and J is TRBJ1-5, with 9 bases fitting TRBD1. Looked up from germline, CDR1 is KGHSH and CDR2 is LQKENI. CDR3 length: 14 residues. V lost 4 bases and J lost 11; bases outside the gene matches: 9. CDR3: CASSLGTGPLAQHF. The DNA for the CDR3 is TGTGCCAGCTCACTAGGGACAGGGCCCCTCGCCCAGCATTTT.

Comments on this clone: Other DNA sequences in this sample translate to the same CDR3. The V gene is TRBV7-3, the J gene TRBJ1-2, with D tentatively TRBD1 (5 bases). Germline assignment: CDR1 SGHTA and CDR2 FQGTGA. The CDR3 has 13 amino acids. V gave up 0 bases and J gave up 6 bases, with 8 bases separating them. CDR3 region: CASSLTGGNGYTF. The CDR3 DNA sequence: TGTGCCAGCAGCTTAACCGGGGGGAATGGCTACACCTTC.

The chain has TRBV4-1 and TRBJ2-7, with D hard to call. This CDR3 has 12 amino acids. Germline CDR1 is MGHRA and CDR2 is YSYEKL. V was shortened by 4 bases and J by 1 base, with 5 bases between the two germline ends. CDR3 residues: CASSPPSYEQYF. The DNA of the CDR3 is TGCGCCAGCAGCCCCCCTTCCTACGAGCAGTACTTC.

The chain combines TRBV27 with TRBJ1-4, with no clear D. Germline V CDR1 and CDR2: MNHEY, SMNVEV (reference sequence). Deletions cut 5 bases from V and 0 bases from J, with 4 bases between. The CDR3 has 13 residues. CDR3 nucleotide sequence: TGTGCCAGCAGTCATGCAACTAATGAAAAACTGTTTTTT. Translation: CASSHATNEKLFF.

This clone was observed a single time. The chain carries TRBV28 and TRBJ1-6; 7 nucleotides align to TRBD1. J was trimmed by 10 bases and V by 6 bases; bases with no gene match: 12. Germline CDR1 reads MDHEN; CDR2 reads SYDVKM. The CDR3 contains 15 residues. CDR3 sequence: CASRRQGLGGSPLHF. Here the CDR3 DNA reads TGTGCCAGCAGGCGACAGGGTCTAGGTGGATCACCCCTCCACTTT.

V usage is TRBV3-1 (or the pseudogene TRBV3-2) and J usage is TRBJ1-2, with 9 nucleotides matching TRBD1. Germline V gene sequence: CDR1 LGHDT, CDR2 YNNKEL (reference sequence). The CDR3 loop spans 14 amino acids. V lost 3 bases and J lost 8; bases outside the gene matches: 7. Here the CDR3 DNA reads TGTGCCAGCAGCCAGGACAGGGGAGTTGGCGGCTACACCTTC. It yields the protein CASSQDRGVGGYTF.

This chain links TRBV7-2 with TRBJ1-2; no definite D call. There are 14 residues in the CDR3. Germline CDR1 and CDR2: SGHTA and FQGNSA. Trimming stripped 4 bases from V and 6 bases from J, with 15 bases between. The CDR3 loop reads CASSSQVIRHGYTF. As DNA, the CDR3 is TGTGCCAGCAGCTCACAAGTAATCCGTCATGGCTACACCTTC.

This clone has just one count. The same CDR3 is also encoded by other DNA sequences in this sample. For the CDR3, the DNA is TGTGCCAGCAGCTTCGGGAGGTACACTGAAGCTTTCTTT. Encoded protein: CASSFGRYTEAFF. The genes are TRBV7-2 and TRBJ1-1; D remains unclear. CDR1 and CDR2 from the germline V gene are SGHTA and FQGNSA. V lost 3 bases and J lost 3, with 8 bases in between. The CDR3 spans 13 residues.

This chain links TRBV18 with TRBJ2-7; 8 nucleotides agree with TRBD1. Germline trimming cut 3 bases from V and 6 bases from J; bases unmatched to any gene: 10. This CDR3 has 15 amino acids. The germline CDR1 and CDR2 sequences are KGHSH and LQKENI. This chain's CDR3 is CASSPSPGQAGEQYF. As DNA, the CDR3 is TGTGCCAGCTCACCCTCACCGGGACAGGCCGGCGAGCAGTACTTC.

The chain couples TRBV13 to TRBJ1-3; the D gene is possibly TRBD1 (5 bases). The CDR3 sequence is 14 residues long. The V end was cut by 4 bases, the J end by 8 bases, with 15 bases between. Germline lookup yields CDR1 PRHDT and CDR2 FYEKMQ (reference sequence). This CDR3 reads CASSSGGVYDTIYF. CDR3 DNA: TGTGCCAGCAGCTCCGGGGGAGTGTACGACACCATATATTTT.

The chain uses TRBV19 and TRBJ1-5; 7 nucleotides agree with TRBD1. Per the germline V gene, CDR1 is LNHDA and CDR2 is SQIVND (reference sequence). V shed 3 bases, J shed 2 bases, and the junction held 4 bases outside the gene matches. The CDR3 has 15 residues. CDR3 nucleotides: TGTGCCAGTAGTATGGTAGGGGGCGGCAATCAGCCCCAGCATTTT. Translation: CASSMVGGGNQPQHF.

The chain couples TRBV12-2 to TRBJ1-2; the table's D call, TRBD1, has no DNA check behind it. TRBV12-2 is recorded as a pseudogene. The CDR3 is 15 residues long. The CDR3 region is CASRPRQGASRGYTF. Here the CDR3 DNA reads TGTGCAAGTCGCCCCAGACAGGGGGCAAGTAGGGGCTACACCTTC.

For the CDR3, the DNA is TGTGCCAGCAGCCGACAGACAGGGGTCAACACTGAAGCTTTCTTT. This gives the protein CASSRQTGVNTEAFF. The J gene is TRBJ1-1, the V gene TRBV14, with 8 bases matching TRBD1. CDR1 and CDR2 (germline): SGHDN, FVKESK. Germline trimming cut 4 bases from V and 2 bases from J; bases unmatched to any gene: 6. The CDR3 totals 15 residues.